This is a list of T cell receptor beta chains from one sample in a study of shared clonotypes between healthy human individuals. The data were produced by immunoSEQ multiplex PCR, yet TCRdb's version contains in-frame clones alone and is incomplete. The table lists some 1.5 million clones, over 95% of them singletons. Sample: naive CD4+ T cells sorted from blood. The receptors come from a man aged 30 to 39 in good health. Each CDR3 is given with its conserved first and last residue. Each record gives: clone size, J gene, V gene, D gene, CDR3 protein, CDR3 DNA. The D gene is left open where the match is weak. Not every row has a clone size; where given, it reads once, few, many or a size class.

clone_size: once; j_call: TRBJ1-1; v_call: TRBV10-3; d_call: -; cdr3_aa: CAISRKVNTEAFF; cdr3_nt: TGTGCCATCAGCCGAAAGGTGAACACTGAAGCTTTCTTT
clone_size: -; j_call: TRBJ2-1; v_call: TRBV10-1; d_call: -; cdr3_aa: CASSEGGNEQFF; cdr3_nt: TGCGCCAGCAGTGAAGGGGGAAATGAGCAGTTCTTC
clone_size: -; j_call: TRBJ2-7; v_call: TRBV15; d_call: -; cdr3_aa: CATSTGLEPTYEQYF; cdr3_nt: TGTGCCACCAGCACGGGACTCGAACCGACCTACGAGCAGTACTTC
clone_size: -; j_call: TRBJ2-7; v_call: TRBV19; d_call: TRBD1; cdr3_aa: CASSIGPDRGSYEQYF; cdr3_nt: TGTGCCAGTAGTATCGGCCCCGACAGGGGATCCTACGAGCAGTACTTC
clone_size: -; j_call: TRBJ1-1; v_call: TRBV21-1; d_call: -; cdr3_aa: CASGKYRGMNTEAFF; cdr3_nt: TGTGCCAGCGGGAAATACAGGGGTATGAACACTGAAGCTTTCTTT
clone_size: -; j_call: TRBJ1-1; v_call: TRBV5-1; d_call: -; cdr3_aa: CASSLEPAEAFF; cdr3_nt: TGCGCCAGCAGCTTGGAACCAGCTGAAGCTTTCTTT
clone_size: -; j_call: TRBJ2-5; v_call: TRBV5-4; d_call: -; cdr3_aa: CASSLEGLVQETQYF; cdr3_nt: TGTGCCAGCAGCTTGGAAGGTCTAGTCCAAGAGACCCAGTACTTC
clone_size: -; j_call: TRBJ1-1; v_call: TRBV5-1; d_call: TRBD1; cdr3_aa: CASSRIQGDTEAFF; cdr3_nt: TGCGCCAGCAGCCGGATACAGGGGGACACTGAAGCTTTCTTT
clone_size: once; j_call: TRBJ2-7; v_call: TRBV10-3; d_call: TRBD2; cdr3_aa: CAITHRRLAGEVEQYF; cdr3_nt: TGTGCCATCACCCACCGGAGACTAGCGGGAGAAGTCGAGCAGTACTTC
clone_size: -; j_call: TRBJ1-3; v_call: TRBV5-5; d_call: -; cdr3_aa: CASSVNLRVLSGNTIYF; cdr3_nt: TGTGCCAGCAGCGTGAACCTCCGTGTCCTCTCTGGAAACACCATATATTTT
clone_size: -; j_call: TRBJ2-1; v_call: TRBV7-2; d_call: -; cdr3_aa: CASSLAIGTTRNEQFF; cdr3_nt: TGTGCCAGCAGCTTAGCCATCGGGACAACGAGGAATGAGCAGTTCTTC
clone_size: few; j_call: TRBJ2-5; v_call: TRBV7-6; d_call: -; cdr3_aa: CASSSQETQYF; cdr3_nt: TGTGCCAGCAGCTCCCAAGAGACCCAGTACTTC